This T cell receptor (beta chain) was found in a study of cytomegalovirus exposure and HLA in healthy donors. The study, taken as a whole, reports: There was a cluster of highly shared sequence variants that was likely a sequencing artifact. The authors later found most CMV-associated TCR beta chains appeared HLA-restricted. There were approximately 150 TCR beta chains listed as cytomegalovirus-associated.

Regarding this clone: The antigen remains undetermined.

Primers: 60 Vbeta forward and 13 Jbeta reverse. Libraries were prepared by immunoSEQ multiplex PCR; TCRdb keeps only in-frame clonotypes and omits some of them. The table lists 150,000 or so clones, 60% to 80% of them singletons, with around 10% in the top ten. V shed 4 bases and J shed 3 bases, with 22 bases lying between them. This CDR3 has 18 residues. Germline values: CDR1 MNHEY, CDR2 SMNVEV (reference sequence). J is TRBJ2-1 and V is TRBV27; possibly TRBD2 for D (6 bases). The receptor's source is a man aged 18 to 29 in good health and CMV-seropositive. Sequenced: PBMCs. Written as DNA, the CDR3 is TGTGCCAGCAGTTCCCGTCCCCTTGACGCGGGATACTACAATGAGCAGTTCTTC. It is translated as CASSSRPLDAGYYNEQFF.